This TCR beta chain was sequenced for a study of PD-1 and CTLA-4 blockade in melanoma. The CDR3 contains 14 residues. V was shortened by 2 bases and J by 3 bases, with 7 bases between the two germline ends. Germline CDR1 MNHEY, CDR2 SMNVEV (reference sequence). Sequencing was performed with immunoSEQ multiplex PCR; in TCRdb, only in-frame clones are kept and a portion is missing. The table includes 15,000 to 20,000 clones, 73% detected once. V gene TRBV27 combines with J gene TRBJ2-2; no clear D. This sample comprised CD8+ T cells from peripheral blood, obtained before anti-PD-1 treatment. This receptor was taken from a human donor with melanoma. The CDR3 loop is CASSLVQYTGELFF. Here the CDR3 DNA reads TGTGCCAGCAGTTTAGTACAGTACACCGGGGAGCTGTTTTTT.